This T cell receptor (beta chain) originates from a study of PD-L1 blockade in urothelial cancer. Study in general: Patients began atezolizumab, 1,200 mg intravenously every 3 weeks, in about 2014.

Noted time point: pretreatment peripheral blood. The CDR3 spans 16 residues. V gave up 0 bases and J gave up 3 bases, with 14 bases separating them. Germline-derived CDR1 and CDR2 are SEHNR and FQNEAQ (reference sequence). Libraries were prepared by immunoSEQ multiplex PCR; TCRdb keeps only in-frame clonotypes and omits some of them. Among 70,000 to 95,000 clones listed, about four fifths were seen once. This chain joins TRBV7-9 and TRBJ1-2; D possibly corresponds to TRBD1 (5 bases). The clonotype originates from a man aged 55-75 years with urothelial cancer. This specimen was PBMCs, taken around atezolizumab (anti-PD-L1) treatment. CDR3 sequence: CASSLAGGDGYYGYTF. The CDR3, as DNA: TGTGCCAGCAGCTTAGCTGGGGGGGACGGATACTATGGCTACACCTTC.